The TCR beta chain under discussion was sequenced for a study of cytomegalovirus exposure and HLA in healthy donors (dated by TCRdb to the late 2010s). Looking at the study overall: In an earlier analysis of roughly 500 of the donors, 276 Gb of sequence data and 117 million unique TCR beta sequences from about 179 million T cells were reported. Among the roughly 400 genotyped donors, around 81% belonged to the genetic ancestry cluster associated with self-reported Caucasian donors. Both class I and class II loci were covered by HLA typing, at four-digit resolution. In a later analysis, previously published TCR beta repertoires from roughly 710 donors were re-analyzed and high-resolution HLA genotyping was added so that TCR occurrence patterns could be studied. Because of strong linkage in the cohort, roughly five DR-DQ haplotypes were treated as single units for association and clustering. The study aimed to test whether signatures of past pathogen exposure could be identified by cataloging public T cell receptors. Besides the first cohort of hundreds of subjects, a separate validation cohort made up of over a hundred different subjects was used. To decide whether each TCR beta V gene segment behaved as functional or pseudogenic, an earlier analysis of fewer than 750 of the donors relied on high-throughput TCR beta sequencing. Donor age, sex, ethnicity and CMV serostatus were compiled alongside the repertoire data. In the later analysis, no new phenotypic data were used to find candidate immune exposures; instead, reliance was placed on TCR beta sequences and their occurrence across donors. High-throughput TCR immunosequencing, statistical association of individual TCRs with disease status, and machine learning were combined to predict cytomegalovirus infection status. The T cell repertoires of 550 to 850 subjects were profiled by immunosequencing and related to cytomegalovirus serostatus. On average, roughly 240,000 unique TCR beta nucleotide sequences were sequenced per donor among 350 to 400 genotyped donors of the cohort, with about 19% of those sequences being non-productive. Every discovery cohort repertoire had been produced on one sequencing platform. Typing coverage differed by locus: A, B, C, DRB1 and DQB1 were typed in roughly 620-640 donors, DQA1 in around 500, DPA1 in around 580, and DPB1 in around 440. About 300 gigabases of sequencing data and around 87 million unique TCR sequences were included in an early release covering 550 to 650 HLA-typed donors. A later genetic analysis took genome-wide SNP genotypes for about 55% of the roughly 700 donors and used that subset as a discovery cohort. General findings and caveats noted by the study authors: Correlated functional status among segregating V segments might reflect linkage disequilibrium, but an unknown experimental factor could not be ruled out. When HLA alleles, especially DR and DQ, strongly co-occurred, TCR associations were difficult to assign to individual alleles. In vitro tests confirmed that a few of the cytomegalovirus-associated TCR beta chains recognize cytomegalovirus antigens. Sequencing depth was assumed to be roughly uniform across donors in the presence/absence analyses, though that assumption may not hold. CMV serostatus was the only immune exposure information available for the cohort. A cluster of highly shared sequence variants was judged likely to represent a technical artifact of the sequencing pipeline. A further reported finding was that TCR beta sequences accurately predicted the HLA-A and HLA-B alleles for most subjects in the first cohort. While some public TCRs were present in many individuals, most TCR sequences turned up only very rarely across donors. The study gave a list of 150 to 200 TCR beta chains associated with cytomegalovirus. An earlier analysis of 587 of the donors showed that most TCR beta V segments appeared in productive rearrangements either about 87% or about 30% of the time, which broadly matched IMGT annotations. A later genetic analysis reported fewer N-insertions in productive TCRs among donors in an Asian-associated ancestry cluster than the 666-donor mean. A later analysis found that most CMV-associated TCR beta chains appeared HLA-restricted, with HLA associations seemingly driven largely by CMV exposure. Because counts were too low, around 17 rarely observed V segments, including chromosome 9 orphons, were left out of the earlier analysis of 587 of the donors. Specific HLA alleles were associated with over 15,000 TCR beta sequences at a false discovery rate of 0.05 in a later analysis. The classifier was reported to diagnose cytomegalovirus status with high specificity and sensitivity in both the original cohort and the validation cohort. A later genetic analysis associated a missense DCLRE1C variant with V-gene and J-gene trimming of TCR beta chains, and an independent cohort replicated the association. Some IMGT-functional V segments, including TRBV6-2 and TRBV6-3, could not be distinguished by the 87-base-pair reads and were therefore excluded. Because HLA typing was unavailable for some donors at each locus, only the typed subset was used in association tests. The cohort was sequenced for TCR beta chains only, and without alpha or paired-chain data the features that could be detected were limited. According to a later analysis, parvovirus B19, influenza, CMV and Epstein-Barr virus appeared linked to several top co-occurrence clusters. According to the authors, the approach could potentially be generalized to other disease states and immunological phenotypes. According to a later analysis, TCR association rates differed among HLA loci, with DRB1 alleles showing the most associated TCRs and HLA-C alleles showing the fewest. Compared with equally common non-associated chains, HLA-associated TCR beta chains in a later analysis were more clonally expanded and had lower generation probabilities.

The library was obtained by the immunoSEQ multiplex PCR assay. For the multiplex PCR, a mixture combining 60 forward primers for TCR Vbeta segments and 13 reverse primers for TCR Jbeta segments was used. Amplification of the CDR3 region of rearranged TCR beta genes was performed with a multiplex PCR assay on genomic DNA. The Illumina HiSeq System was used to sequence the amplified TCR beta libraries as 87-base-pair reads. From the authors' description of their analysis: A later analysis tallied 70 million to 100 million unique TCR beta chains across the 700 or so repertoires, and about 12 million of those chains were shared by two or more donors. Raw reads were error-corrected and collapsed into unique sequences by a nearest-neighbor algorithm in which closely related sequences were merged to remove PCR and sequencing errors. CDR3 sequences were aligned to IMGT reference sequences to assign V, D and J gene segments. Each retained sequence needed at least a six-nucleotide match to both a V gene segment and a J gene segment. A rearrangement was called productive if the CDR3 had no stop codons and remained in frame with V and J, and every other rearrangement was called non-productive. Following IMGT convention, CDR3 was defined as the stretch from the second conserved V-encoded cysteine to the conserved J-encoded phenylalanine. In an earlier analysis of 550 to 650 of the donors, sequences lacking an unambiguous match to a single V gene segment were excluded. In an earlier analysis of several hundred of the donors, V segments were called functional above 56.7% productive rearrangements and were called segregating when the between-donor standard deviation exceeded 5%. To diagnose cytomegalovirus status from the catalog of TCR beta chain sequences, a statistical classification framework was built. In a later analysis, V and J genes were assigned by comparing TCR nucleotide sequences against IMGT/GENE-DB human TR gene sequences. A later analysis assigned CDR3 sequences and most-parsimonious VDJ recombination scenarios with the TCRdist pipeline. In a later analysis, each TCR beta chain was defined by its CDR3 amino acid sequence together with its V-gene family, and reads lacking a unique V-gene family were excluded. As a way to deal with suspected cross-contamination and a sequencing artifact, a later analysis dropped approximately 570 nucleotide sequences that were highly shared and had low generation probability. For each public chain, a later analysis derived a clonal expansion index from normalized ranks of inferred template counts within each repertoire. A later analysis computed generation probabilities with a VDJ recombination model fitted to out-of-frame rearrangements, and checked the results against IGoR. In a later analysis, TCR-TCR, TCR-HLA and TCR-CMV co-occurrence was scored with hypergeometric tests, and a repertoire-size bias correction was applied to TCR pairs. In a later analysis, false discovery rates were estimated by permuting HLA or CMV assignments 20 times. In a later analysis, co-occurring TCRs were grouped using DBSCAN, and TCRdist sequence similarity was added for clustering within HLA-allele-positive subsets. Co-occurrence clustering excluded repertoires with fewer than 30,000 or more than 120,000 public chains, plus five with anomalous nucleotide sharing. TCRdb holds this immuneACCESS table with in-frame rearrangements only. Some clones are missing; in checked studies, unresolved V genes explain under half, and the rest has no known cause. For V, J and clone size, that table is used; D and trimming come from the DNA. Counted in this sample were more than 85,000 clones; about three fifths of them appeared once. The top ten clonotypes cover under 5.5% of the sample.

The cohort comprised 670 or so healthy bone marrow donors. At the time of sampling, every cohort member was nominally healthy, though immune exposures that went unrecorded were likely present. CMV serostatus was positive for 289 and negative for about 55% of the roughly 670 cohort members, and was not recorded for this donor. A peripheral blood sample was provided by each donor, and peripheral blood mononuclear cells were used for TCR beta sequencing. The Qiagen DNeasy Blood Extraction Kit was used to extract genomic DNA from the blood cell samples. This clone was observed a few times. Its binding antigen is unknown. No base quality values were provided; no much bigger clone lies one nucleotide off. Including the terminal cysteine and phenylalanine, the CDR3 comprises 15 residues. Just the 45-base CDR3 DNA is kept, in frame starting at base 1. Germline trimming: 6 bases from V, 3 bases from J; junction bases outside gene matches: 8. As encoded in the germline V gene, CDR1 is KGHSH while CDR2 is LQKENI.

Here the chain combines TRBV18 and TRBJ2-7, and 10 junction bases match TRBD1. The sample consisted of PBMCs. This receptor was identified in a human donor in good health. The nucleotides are TGTGCCAGCTCGCTCGTGGGGACAGGGGTCTACGAGCAGTACTTC. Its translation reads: CASSLVGTGVYEQYF.